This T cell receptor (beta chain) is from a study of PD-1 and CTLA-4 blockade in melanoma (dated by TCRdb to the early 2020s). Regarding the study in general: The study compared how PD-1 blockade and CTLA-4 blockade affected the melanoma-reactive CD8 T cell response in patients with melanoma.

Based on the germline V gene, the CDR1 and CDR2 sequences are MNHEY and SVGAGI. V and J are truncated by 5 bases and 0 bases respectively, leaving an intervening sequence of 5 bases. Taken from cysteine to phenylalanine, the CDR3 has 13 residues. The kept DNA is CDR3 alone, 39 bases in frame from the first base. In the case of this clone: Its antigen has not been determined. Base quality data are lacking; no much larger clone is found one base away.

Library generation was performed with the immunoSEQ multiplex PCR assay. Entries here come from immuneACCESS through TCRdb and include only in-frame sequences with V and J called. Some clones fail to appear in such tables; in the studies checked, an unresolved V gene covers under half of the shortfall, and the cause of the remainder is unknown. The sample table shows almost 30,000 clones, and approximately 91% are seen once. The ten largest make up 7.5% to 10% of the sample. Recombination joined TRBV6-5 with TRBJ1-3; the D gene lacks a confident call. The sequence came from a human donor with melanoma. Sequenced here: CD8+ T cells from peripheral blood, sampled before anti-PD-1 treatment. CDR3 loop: CASSILSGNTIYF. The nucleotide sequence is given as TGTGCCAGCAGTATACTCTCTGGAAACACCATATATTTT.